What follows are 11 T cell receptor beta chains derived from one specimen sequenced in a study of beta chain features in type 1 diabetes. Study-wide results and limits: The study found moderately but significantly shorter TCRB CDR3s in all four CD4+ subsets of Type 1 diabetes patients.

Since all of the isolated RNA was reverse transcribed, expressed TCRB transcripts were what got sequenced. Produced via immunoSEQ multiplex PCR; TCRdb's table is partial and in-frame only. The sample comprises approximately 240,000 clones, roughly 17% of which are singletons, and 0.065% to 0.1% rests with the top ten. No antigens are known for them. Input material: naive CD4+ T cells from blood. Receptors were obtained from a man aged 25-40 years with type 1 diabetes.

V is TRBV30 and J is TRBJ2-7; no firm D call. Germline-derived CDR1 and CDR2 are GTSNPN and SVGIG (reference sequence). Deletions cut 0 bases from V and 8 bases from J, with 26 bases between. This CDR3 contains 17 residues. This chain's CDR3 is CAWSVRRISRSYDKQYF. The DNA of the CDR3 is TGTGCCTGGAGTGTACGAAGGATCTCAAGGAGCTATGATAAGCAGTACTTC.

The rearrangement uses TRBV25-1 and TRBJ2-5, with 8 nucleotides matching TRBD1. This CDR3 has 14 residues. Germline V CDR1 and CDR2: MGHDK, SYGVNS. J lost 3 bases, V lost 4 bases, and 4 bases had no gene match. The CDR3 coding sequence is TGTGCCAGCAGTGCCCCGGGACAGGAAGAGACCCAGTACTTC. The encoded protein is CASSAPGQEETQYF.

The chain is built from TRBV4-1 and TRBJ1-2; D remains ambiguous. The CDR3 length is 12 residues. Trimming stripped 3 bases from V and 8 bases from J, with 10 bases between. Germline V gene lookup returns CDR1 MGHRA and CDR2 YSYEKL. The DNA of the CDR3 is TGCGCCAGCAGCCAGACCGGGCGAGGCTACACCTTC. It translates to CASSQTGRGYTF.

This clone showed up just a few times. This sequence joins TRBV6-5 and TRBJ2-7, with D perhaps TRBD1 or TRBD2 (6 bases each). The CDR3 covers 13 residues. V lost 2 bases, J lost 5 bases, and 10 bases lay in between. CDR1 is MNHEY and CDR2 is SVGAGI in the germline V gene. CDR3 region: CASSYPGADEQYF. The CDR3 bases are TGTGCCAGCAGTTACCCGGGGGCGGACGAGCAGTACTTC.

Note on this clone: The same CDR3 is also encoded by other DNA sequences in this sample. This chain joins TRBV28 and TRBJ1-2; no clear D gene. Germline assignment: CDR1 MDHEN and CDR2 SYDVKM. V shed 2 bases and J shed 4 bases, with 5 bases lying between them. This CDR3 contains 12 residues. Here the CDR3 DNA reads TGTGCCAGCAGTTTACGGGGCTATGGCTACACCTTC. This translates into CASSLRGYGYTF.

This chain joins TRBV28 and TRBJ2-1; the match to TRBD1 covers 10 bases. Germline CDR1 reads MDHEN; CDR2 reads SYDVKM. The CDR3 totals 14 residues. After removal of 7 bases from V and 6 bases from J, the junction contained 6 bases not matched to a gene. The CDR3 DNA follows: TGTGCCAGCATTCACCGGGACAGGGGCAATGAGCAGTTCTTC. It encodes CASIHRDRGNEQFF.

This clone was seen a handful of times. The gene calls are TRBV29-1 and TRBJ2-5; D is undetermined. V was pared by 3 bases and J by 1 base, with 9 bases between. Germline assignment: CDR1 SQVTM and CDR2 ANQGSEA. This CDR3 has 13 residues. The chain's CDR3 is CSVDPHGQETQYF. For the CDR3, the DNA is TGCAGCGTTGACCCCCATGGCCAAGAGACCCAGTACTTC.

The CDR3 DNA follows: TGTGCCAGCAGCGTACAAGGGCAGTCCTACGAGCAGTACTTC. It specifies CASSVQGQSYEQYF. The chain is built from TRBV9 and TRBJ2-7; D unresolved. Germline CDR1 and CDR2: SGDLS and YYNGEE. Trimming cost V 1 base and J 1 base, with 9 bases left between them. This CDR3 is built from 14 residues. Looking up the rest from reference TRBV9 and TRBJ2-7 gives the full variable domain: DSGVTQTPKHLITATGQRVTLRCSPRSGDLSVYWYQQSLDQGLQFLIQYYNGEERAKGNILERFSAQQFPDLHSELNLSSLELGDSALYFCASSVQGQSYEQYFGPGTRLTVT.

In this sample, this clone turned up a few times. J is TRBJ2-5 and V is TRBV6-6; D call uncertain. In germline, CDR1 is MNHNY, CDR2 SVGAGI (reference sequence). Trimming removed 0 bases at V and 4 bases at J, with 9 bases between. This CDR3 spans 14 amino acids. This CDR3 is CASSYSNSGETQYF. The CDR3 coding sequence is TGTGCCAGCAGTTACTCGAACAGTGGAGAGACCCAGTACTTC.

This clone appeared a few times. The rearrangement links TRBV27 to TRBJ2-2; D remains unclear. The CDR3 covers 14 residues. Trimming took off 2 bases at V and 1 base at J, with 5 bases between the two ends. Germline CDR1 is MNHEY and CDR2 is SMNVEV (reference sequence). Here the CDR3 DNA reads TGTGCCAGCAGTTTAGATGGGAACACCGGGGAGCTGTTTTTT. This sequence encodes CASSLDGNTGELFF.

The chain combines TRBV5-4 with TRBJ2-1; 7 positions agree with TRBD2. Germline lookup yields CDR1 SGHNT and CDR2 YYREEE (reference sequence). CDR3 length: 14 residues. V lost 1 base to trimming and J lost 3 bases; unmatched junction nucleotides: 1. CDR3 in amino acids: CASSLTSDYNEQFF. CDR3 in DNA: TGTGCCAGCAGCTTGACTAGCGACTACAATGAGCAGTTCTTC.